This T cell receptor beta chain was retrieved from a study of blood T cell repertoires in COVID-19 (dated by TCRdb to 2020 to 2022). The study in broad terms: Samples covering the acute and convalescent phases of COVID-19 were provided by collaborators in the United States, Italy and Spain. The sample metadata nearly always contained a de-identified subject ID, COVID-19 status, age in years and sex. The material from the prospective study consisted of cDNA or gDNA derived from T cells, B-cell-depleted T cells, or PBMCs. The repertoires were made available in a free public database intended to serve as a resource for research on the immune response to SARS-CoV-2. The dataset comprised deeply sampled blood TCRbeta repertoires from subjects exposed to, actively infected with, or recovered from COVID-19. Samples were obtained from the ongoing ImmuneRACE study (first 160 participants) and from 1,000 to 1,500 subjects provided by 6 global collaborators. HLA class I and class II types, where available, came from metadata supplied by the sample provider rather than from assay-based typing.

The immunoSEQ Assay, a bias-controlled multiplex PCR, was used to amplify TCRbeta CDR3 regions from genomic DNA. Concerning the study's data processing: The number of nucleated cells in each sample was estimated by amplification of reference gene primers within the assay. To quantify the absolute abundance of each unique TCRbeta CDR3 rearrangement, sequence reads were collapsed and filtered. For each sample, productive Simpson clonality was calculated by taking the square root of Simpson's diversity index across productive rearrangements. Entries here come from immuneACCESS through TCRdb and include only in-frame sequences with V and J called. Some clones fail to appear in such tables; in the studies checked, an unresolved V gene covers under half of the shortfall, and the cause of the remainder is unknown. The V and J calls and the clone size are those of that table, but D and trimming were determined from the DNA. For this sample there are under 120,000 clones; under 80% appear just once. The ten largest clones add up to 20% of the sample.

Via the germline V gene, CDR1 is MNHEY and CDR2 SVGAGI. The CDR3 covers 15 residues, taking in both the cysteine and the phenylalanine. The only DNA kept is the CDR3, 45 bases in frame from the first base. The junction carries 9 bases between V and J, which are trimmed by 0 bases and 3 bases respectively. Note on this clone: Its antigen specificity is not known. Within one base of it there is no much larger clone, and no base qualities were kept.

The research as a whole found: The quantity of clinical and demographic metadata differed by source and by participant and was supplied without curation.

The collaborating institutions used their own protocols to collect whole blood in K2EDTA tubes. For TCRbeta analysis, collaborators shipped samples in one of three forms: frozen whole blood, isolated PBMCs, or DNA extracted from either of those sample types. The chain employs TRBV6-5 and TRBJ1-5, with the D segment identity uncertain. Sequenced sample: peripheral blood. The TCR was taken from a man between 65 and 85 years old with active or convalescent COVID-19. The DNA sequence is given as TGTGCCAGCAGTTACTCGACTGAGGCCAATCAGCCCCAGCATTTT. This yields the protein CASSYSTEANQPQHF.